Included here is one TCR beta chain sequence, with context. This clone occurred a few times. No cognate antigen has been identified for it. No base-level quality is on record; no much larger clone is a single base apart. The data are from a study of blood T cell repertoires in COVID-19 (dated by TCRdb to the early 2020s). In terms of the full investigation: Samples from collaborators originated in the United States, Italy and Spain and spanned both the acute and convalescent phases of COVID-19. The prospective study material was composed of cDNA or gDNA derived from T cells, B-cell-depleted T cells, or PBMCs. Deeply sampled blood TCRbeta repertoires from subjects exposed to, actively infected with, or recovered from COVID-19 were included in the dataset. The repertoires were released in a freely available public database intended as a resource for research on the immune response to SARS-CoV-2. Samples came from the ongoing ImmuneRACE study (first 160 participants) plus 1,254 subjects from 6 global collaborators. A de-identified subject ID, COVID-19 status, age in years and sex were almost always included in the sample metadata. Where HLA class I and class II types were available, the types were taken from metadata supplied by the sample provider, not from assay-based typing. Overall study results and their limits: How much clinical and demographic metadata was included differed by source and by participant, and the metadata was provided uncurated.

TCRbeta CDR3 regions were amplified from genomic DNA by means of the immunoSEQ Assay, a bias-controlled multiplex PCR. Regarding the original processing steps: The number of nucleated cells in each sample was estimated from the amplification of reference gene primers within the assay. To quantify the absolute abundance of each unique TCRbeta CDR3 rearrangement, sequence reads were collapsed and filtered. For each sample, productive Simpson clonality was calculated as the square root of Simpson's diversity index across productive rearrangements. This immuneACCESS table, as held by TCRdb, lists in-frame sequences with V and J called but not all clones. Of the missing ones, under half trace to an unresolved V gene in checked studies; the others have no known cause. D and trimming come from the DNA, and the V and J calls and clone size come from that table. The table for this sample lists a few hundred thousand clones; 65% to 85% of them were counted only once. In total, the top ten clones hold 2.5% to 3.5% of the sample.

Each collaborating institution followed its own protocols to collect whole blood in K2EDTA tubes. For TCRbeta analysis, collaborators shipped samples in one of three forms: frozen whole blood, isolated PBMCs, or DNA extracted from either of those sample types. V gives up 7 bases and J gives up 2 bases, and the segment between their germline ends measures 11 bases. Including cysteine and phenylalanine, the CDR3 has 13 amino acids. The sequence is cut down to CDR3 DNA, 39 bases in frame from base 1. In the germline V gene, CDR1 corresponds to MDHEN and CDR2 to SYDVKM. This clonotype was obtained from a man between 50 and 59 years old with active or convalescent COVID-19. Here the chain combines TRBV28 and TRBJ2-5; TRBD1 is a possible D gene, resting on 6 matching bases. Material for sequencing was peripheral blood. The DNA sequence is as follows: TGTGCCAGCACCGCAGGGGTACAAGAGACCCAGTACTTC. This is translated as CASTAGVQETQYF. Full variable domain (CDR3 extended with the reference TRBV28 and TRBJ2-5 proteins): DVKVTQSSRYLVKRTGEKVFLECVQDMDHENMFWYRQDPGLGLRLIYFSYDVKMKEKGDIPEGYSVSREKKERFSLILESASTNQTSMYLCASTAGVQETQYFGPGTRLLVL.